This TCR beta chain was sequenced in a study of radiotherapy plus CTLA-4 blockade in lung cancer. As for the study in general: Disease control was present in under 35% of patients, and objective responses in under 20%. Findings of the study overall: TCR clones from tumors expanded in blood after radiotherapy plus ipilimumab. In blood, early T cell clone dynamics reportedly predicted response best, together with interferon-beta.

Focal radiation plus CTLA-4 blockade with ipilimumab was administered to patients who had chemo-refractory metastatic non-small-cell lung cancer. A note on this clone: The antigen is not known.

Here immunoSEQ multiplex PCR was the method, and the copy in TCRdb shows in-frame clones only, minus some. The data show approximately 52,000 clones, roughly 77% seen once. The sequencing here drew on peripheral blood, taken from a patient treated with radiotherapy plus ipilimumab. This TCR was recovered from a human donor with non-small cell lung cancer whose response to radiotherapy plus ipilimumab could not be evaluated.

The CDR3 spells CASTSMGGHVLTF. The CDR3 DNA is TGTGCCAGCACCTCTATGGGGGGGCATGTCCTGACTTTC. The chain links TRBV2 to TRBJ2-6; D is possibly TRBD2 (7 bases). Trimming stripped 7 bases from V and 13 bases from J, with 17 bases between. Looked up from germline, CDR1 is SNHLY and CDR2 is FYNNEI. The CDR3 contains 13 residues.